Shown below are 2 T cell receptor beta chains from a single sample sequenced in a study of response to subunit inactivated influenza vaccine. Each CDR3 protein gets one entry after TCRdb re-called the RT-PCR reads with MiXCR. In the table there are about 500,000 distinct CDR3 sequences, about 15% of which are singletons. The source material was CD4+ T cells sorted from PBMCs, sampled around 25 months after vaccination. The origin of the receptors is a man aged 45-69 years who received an inactivated influenza vaccine.

The V gene is TRBV5-6, the J gene TRBJ2-7, with D unresolved. The V and J ends lost 0 bases and 5 bases respectively, with 15 bases between them. The CDR3 loop spans 15 amino acids. The germline CDR1 and CDR2 sequences are SGHDT and YYEEEE. The CDR3 here is CASSLEWSSPHEQYF. The CDR3 coding sequence is TGTGCCAGCAGCTTGGAGTGGTCATCACCGCACGAGCAGTACTTC.

This clonotype has ten or more counts. The V gene is TRBV12-3 or TRBV12-4, the J gene TRBJ1-6; D gene ambiguous. The CDR3 runs to 13 residues. V lost 3 bases, J lost 5 bases, and 5 bases lay in between. CDR3 bases: TGTGCCAGCAGTTTCAGAGATAATTCACCCCTCCACTTT. Translation: CASSFRDNSPLHF.